Below are 4 T cell receptor beta chains sequenced from a single sample in a study of cytomegalovirus exposure and HLA in healthy donors. This table comes from immunoSEQ multiplex PCR, and its TCRdb copy is limited to in-frame clones, with some not included. Of about 130,000 clones listed, around 92% are singletons. Input material: PBMCs. The receptors derive from a man aged 25-45 years in good health and CMV-seronegative.

This chain uses TRBV9 with TRBJ2-5; perhaps TRBD1 as D (6 bases). CDR1 and CDR2 from the germline V gene are SGDLS and YYNGEE. Trimming stripped 3 bases from V and 10 bases from J, with 16 bases between. CDR3 size: 13 residues. CDR3 DNA sequence: TGTGCCAGCAGCGGCCGAGGGGGACGGTACCAGTACTTC. This translates into CASSGRGGRYQYF.

The chain recombines TRBV7-9 with TRBJ1-1; D remains unclear. The germline CDR1 and CDR2 sequences are SEHNR and FQNEAQ (reference sequence). This CDR3 has 15 amino acids. V shed 1 base and J shed 0 bases, with 9 bases lying between them. In DNA form, the CDR3 reads TGTGCCAGCAGCTTAGACGGGTTCATGAACACTGAAGCTTTCTTT. Amino acids: CASSLDGFMNTEAFF.

The chain links TRBV27 to TRBJ2-7; a weak D match, TRBD1 (5 bases). The germline V gene has CDR1 MNHEY and CDR2 SMNVEV (reference sequence). The CDR3 spans 15 residues. V dropped 2 bases and J dropped 0 bases, with 11 bases sitting between them. The DNA of the CDR3 is TGTGCCAGCAGTTTACTCCAGGGCACCTCCTACGAGCAGTACTTC. Its translation: CASSLLQGTSYEQYF.

The rearrangement uses TRBV11-2 and TRBJ1-6, with D possibly TRBD1 on 6 matching bases. V lost 1 base and J 6 bases, leaving 16 bases between the germline ends. The CDR3 length is 17 residues. In germline, CDR1 is SGHAT, CDR2 FQNNGV. The CDR3 DNA sequence: TGTGCCAGCAGCTTAGGAGGCCAAGGACAGAGTAATTCACCCCTCCACTTT. This sequence encodes CASSLGGQGQSNSPLHF.